Detailed here is one T cell receptor beta chain. These data originate in a study of blood T cell repertoires in COVID-19. Authors' processing steps: Estimation of nucleated cell counts was performed using reference gene primer amplification. Some clones are missing from TCRdb's copy, which holds only in-frame ones; the method was immunoSEQ multiplex PCR. V and J calls and clone size are copied from that table; D and trimming were computed from the DNA. This sample has 350,000 to 450,000 clones; approximately 86% occur once, and the top ten carry around 3%. This CDR3 is 15 amino acids long. The germline V gene encodes CDR1 SGDLS and CDR2 YYNGEE. V lost 5 bases to trimming and J lost 1 base, with 15 bases between them.

The specimen was peripheral blood. This TCR was recovered from a human donor in a cohort sampled during active COVID-19. The chain links TRBV9 to TRBJ1-1; D is ambiguous. The CDR3 DNA reads as TGTGCCAGCAGTGAAACACCCACGGGGAACACTGAAGCTTTCTTT. The encoded protein is CASSETPTGNTEAFF.